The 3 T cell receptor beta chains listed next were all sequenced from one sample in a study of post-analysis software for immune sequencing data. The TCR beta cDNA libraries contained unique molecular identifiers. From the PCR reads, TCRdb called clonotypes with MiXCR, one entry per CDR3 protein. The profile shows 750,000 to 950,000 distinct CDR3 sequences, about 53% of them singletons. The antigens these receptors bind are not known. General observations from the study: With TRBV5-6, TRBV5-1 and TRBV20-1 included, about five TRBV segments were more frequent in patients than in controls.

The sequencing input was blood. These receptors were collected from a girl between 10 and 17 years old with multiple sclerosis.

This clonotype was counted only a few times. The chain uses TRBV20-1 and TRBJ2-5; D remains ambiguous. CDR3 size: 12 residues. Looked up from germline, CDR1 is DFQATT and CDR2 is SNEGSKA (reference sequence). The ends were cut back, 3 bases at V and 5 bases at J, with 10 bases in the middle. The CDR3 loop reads CSASSLEETQYF. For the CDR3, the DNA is TGCAGTGCTAGTAGCCTAGAGGAGACCCAGTACTTC.

The CDR3 region has the DNA TGTGCCAGCAGCCCTATCCCGGGGGGAGCCTACAATGAGCAGTTCTTC. It translates to CASSPIPGGAYNEQFF. The chain has TRBV28 and TRBJ2-1; TRBD2 matches 7 bases. Germline V lookup: CDR1 MDHEN, CDR2 SYDVKM. Trimming removed 6 bases from V and 2 bases from J; junction bases left unmatched: 10. The CDR3 is 16 amino acids.

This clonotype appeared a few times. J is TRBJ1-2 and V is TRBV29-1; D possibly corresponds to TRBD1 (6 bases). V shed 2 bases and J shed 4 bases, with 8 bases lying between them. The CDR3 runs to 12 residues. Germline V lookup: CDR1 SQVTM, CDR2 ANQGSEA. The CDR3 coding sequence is TGCAGCGTTGAACCGGACAGCTATGGCTACACCTTC. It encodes CSVEPDSYGYTF.